The rows below give T cell receptor beta chains drawn from one sample of a study of shared clonotypes between healthy human individuals. Using immunoSEQ multiplex PCR, the repertoire was profiled, and TCRdb retains in-frame clones only, with some absent. The table shows some 2.1 million clones, with roughly 95% occurring only once. The material sequenced was naive CD4+ T cells sorted from blood. These receptors were collected from a man between 18 and 29 years old in good health. Both conserved end residues are part of each CDR3. The D gene is left open where the match is weak. For some rows the clone size is stated as once, few or many, or as a class when expanded; others skip it.

D	V	size	J	CDR3	DNA
TRBD1	TRBV6-6	once	TRBJ1-1	CASSSPGQGLNTEAFF	TGTGCCAGCAGTTCCCCGGGACAGGGACTGAACACTGAAGCTTTCTTT
NA	TRBV20-1	NA	TRBJ2-7	CSARSEGEQYF	TGCAGTGCTAGATCAGAGGGCGAGCAGTACTTC
NA	TRBV30	NA	TRBJ2-1	CAWSQGGPQGEFF	TGTGCCTGGAGTCAGGGAGGTCCCCAGGGTGAGTTCTTC
TRBD2	TRBV6-1	NA	TRBJ2-3	CASSAGLAGSMDTQYF	TGTGCCAGCAGTGCTGGACTAGCGGGAAGTATGGATACGCAGTATTTT
TRBD1	TRBV6-5	few	TRBJ1-5	CASSPGTASNQPQHF	TGTGCCAGCAGTCCCGGGACAGCTAGCAATCAGCCCCAGCATTTT
NA	TRBV28	NA	TRBJ2-5	CASSSRIQETQYF	TGTGCCAGCAGTTCACGGATACAAGAGACCCAGTACTTC
NA	TRBV4-1	many	TRBJ1-3	CASSQGTHRNTIYF	TGCGCCAGCAGCCAAGGTACGCACCGAAACACCATATATTTT
TRBD1	TRBV11-2	NA	TRBJ2-5	CASSLDRGISETQYF	TGTGCCAGCAGCTTAGACAGGGGGATTTCAGAGACCCAGTACTTC
NA	TRBV9	NA	TRBJ2-1	CASNLWGGTYNEQFF	TGTGCCAGCAACTTATGGGGCGGAACCTACAATGAGCAGTTCTTC
NA	TRBV20-1	NA	TRBJ2-7	CSASLINEQYF	TGCAGTGCTTCCCTTATCAACGAGCAGTACTTC
TRBD1	TRBV2	NA	TRBJ1-2	CASSRETGLANYGYTF	TGTGCCAGCAGTCGGGAGACAGGGCTCGCGAACTATGGCTACACCTTC
TRBD1	TRBV5-6	NA	TRBJ2-7	CASSLSPGTGGFYEQYF	TGTGCCAGCAGCTTGTCCCCTGGGACAGGGGGCTTCTACGAGCAGTACTTC
TRBD2	TRBV2	once	TRBJ2-7	CASSPSGGVLWQYF	TGTGCCAGCAGTCCTAGCGGGGGAGTCTTATGGCAGTACTTC
TRBD1	TRBV6-1	NA	TRBJ1-5	CASSSTGINQPQHF	TGTGCCAGCAGTTCGACAGGGATCAATCAGCCCCAGCATTTT
NA	TRBV11-2	few	TRBJ1-6	CASSLDFYSPLHF	TGTGCCAGCAGCTTAGACTTCTATTCACCCCTCCACTTT
NA	TRBV4-1	NA	TRBJ2-7	CASSQEGRAAYEQYF	TGCGCCAGCAGCCAAGAAGGCAGGGCGGCTTACGAGCAGTACTTC
TRBD1	TRBV12-5	NA	TRBJ2-5	CASGPGRKEQLPGGETQYF	TGTGCTAGTGGTCCGGGACGGAAGGAGCAACTCCCAGGGGGAGAGACCCAGTACTTC